This record looks at one TCR beta chain sequence and its context. What it recognizes is unknown. This sample is drawn from a study of beta chain features in type 1 diabetes. Study-wide results and limits: The study found moderately but significantly shorter TCRB CDR3s in all four CD4+ subsets of Type 1 diabetes patients.

Isolated RNA was reverse transcribed in full, so expressed TCRB transcripts were sequenced. The method was immunoSEQ multiplex PCR; TCRdb's version includes in-frame clones alone and lacks a portion of them. The data show approximately 50,000 clones, 63% seen once. Germline V CDR1 and CDR2: LNHDA, SQIVND (reference sequence). The V end was cut by 3 bases, the J end by 8 bases, with 10 bases between. The CDR3 spans 13 residues. This chain connects TRBV19 to TRBJ2-2, with D tentatively TRBD1 (5 bases). The clonotype comes from a woman aged 25 to 39 with type 1 diabetes. The sample consisted of stem cell memory CD4+ T cells from blood. The CDR3 DNA sequence: TGTGCCAGTAGTATGAACACAGGAGGGGAGCTGTTTTTT. Protein sequence: CASSMNTGGELFF.